The 10 T cell receptor beta chains in this list originate from one sample, sequenced in a study of blood T cell repertoires in COVID-19. Sequenced by immunoSEQ multiplex PCR; TCRdb stores in-frame clones only, minus some. Seen here are tens of thousands of clones, about 87% observed once, and the top ten hold approximately 7%. Source material: peripheral blood. Receptor source: a human donor with acute or convalescent COVID-19. The donor label of this sample is uncertain.

The rearrangement links TRBV5-4 to TRBJ1-1; 10 nucleotides agree with TRBD1. The CDR3 is 14 amino acids. V shed 4 bases, J shed 6 bases, and the junction held 6 bases outside the gene matches. CDR1 and CDR2 from the germline V gene are SGHNT and YYREEE (reference sequence). The CDR3 loop reads CASSRDRGRAEAFF. CDR3 sequence (DNA): TGTGCCAGCAGCCGGGACAGGGGTAGAGCTGAAGCTTTCTTT.

The chain carries TRBV5-1 and TRBJ1-4; 12 bases align to TRBD1. With V trimmed by 3 bases and J by 8 bases, 8 bases remained unmatched. The CDR3 is made up of 16 amino acids. In germline, CDR1 is SGHRS, CDR2 YFSETQ. This CDR3 reads CASSSGQGARGEKLFF. The CDR3 DNA reads TGCGCCAGCAGCTCGGGACAGGGGGCCCGGGGCGAAAAACTGTTTTTT.

About this clone: Other DNA sequences of this sample code for an identical CDR3. This sequence joins TRBV6-5 and TRBJ2-7; no firm D call. Germline CDR1 MNHEY, CDR2 SVGAGI. The CDR3 consists of 13 residues. Deletions cut 0 bases from V and 2 bases from J, with 5 bases between. CDR3 DNA: TGTGCCAGCAGTTACTCCCGGGCCTACGAGCAGTACTTC. Protein: CASSYSRAYEQYF.

This clone appeared a few times. In nucleotides, the CDR3 is TGTGCCAGCAGCCATTACAAACTAGCTTGGGAGCAGTACTTC. Residues: CASSHYKLAWEQYF. V usage is TRBV16 and J usage is TRBJ2-7; weak D call: TRBD2 (6 bases). The V end lost 3 bases, the J end lost 7 bases, and 16 bases lay between the germline ends. This CDR3 contains 14 residues. The germline V gene has CDR1 KGHSY and CDR2 FQNENV.

The chain joins TRBV28 to TRBJ1-1; perhaps TRBD1 as D (6 bases). In germline, CDR1 is MDHEN, CDR2 SYDVKM. The germline V and J ends were trimmed by 1 base and 6 bases, with 12 bases remaining between them. The CDR3 contains 14 residues. CDR3 sequence (DNA): TGTGCCAGCAGTTTATCCTCCAGGGGCTCTGAAGCTTTCTTT. Protein product: CASSLSSRGSEAFF. Complete variable domain (other parts from reference TRBV28 and TRBJ1-1): DVKVTQSSRYLVKRTGEKVFLECVQDMDHENMFWYRQDPGLGLRLIYFSYDVKMKEKGDIPEGYSVSREKKERFSLILESASTNQTSMYLCASSLSSRGSEAFFGQGTRLTVV.

This chain links TRBV2 with TRBJ2-1, with 11 bases lining up with TRBD2. V lost 7 bases to trimming and J lost 7 bases; unmatched junction nucleotides: 18. Germline CDR1 is SNHLY and CDR2 is FYNNEI. The CDR3 is made up of 18 amino acids. In DNA, the CDR3 is TGTGCCAGCACTAGAGATAGAGCGAGACTAGCGGGGTTAAATGAGCAGTTCTTC. Its translation: CASTRDRARLAGLNEQFF.

The J gene is TRBJ1-6, the V gene TRBV7-9, with D perhaps matching TRBD1 (5 bases). CDR1 and CDR2 from the germline V gene are SEHNR and FQNEAQ (reference sequence). The CDR3 is 15 amino acids. V was cut by 7 bases and J by 7 bases, with 17 bases left in between. CDR3 protein: CASIRAGDRNSPLHF. The CDR3 DNA sequence: TGTGCCAGCATCCGGGCGGGGGACCGCAATTCACCCCTCCACTTT.

V and J are TRBV12-3 or TRBV12-4 and TRBJ1-2; TRBD1 matches at 9 bases. After removal of 6 bases from V and 6 bases from J, the junction contained 5 bases not matched to a gene. The length of the CDR3 is 13 residues. CDR3 nucleotides: TGTGCCAGCAGCCTCGGGACAGGGCATGGCTACACCTTC. Protein: CASSLGTGHGYTF.

This clone has a single count. This chain connects TRBV9 to TRBJ1-2; TRBD1 is a possible D gene (5 bases). The CDR3 totals 13 residues. Germline CDR1 is SGDLS and CDR2 is YYNGEE. The ends were cut back, 4 bases at V and 4 bases at J, with 11 bases in the middle. The CDR3 region is CASSIETAYGYTF. The CDR3, as DNA: TGTGCCAGCAGCATCGAGACAGCCTATGGCTACACCTTC.

The V and J genes are TRBV11-1 and TRBJ2-1; 7 bases line up with TRBD1. The trim removed 3 bases at V and 13 bases at J, leaving 15 bases unmatched. The CDR3 is 15 amino acids. In germline, CDR1 is SGHAT, CDR2 FQDESV (reference sequence). The CDR3 reads CASSFDGQVPVHQFF. DNA of the CDR3: TGTGCCAGCAGCTTCGATGGACAGGTCCCCGTCCATCAGTTCTTC.